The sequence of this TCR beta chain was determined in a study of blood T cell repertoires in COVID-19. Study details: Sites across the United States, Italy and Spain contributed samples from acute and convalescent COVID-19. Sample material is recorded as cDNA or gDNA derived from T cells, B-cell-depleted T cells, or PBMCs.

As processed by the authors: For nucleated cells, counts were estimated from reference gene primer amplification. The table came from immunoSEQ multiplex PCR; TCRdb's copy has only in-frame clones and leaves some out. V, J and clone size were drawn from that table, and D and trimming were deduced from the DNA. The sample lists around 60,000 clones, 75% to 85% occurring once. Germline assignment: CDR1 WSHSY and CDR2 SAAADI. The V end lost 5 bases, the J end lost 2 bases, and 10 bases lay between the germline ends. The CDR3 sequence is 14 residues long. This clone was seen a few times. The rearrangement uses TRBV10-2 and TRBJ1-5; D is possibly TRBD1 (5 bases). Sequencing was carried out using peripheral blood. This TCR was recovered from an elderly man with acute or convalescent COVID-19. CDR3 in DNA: TGCGCCAGCAGTAGGGGCTGGGGCAATCAGCCCCAGCATTTT. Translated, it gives CASSRGWGNQPQHF.